This T cell receptor beta chain was sequenced during a study of T cells in tumors after PD-1 blockade (dated by TCRdb to between 2019 and 2020). As for the study more broadly: Patients were excluded if they had prior checkpoint blockade, use of systemic immunosuppressants, or recent radiotherapy or other anti-cancer therapy within 4 weeks. On average, peripheral blood samples had roughly 110,000 TCR templates (range roughly 24,000-280,000) and 36,536 unique clonotypes. While on anti-PD-1 treatment, some of the patients also continued taking daily vismodegib 150 mg. Clinical response was assessed using RECIST version 1.1. Patients received pembrolizumab 200 mg every 3 weeks or cemiplimab 350 mg every 2 weeks. To compare blood and tumor clonotypes, bulk TCR sequencing was performed on approximately 10 peripheral blood samples from roughly 5 patients. Paired single-cell RNA and TCR sequencing was done in the study on site-matched tumors from patients with BCC or SCC, both before and after anti-PD-1 therapy.

What the time point label conveys for this sample: after anti-PD-1 therapy. Genomic DNA extracted from tumor biopsies or peripheral blood was used for bulk TCRbeta sequencing, with input ranging from about 616 ng to 6,500 ng. Every patient was a poor candidate for surgical resection and had histologically proven advanced or metastatic basal or squamous cell carcinoma. The basal cell carcinoma cohort comprised roughly twelve patients, of whom several had bulk tumor TCR sequencing. Deep TCRbeta sequencing was performed with the immunoSEQ platform. Regarding the original processing steps: Only productive rearrangements were exported from the immunoSEQ Analyzer for downstream analysis. T cell phenotypes were assigned to bulk TCRbeta clonotypes by matching the clonotypes to single-cell RNA+TCR-seq clones with the same TCRbeta sequence. Tumor enrichment of a clone was calculated by dividing the clone's tumor frequency by the clone's PBMC frequency, both taken from bulk TCR sequencing. GLIPH was used to sort TCRs into specificity groups, which are clusters of distinct TCRs that likely recognize common antigens through shared CDR3 motifs. In its TCRdb copy, this immuneACCESS table keeps in-frame sequences only and misses some clones. Where compared with another copy, unresolved V genes explain less than half of these, and the others have no known cause. D and trimming come from the DNA, and the V and J calls and clone size come from that table. The sample records about 34,000 clones, roughly two thirds of which are singletons. The top ten hold less than 50% of the sample.

This clone appeared a few times. Its antigen is not yet known. Base qualities are not provided; no much larger clone lies one nucleotide away. Study-level results and caveats: Around 44% of tumor TCR clonotypes were found in blood, and some novel exhausted tumor clones appeared in pre-treatment blood, suggesting peripheral recruitment. The source of novel T cell clones was not identified, and lymphoid organs or rare unexpanded clones within the tumor or the tumor periphery could be included among the possible sources.

Including cysteine and phenylalanine, the CDR3 has 14 amino acids. Just CDR3 DNA is preserved here, 42 bases in frame from base 1. Trimming costs V 6 bases and J 2 bases, and their ends lie 14 bases apart. Sequences MNHEY (CDR1) and SMNVEV (CDR2) are obtained from the germline V gene (reference sequence). The sequences come from PBMCs, collected after anti-PD-1 treatment. This TCR was recovered from a human donor with basal cell carcinoma. Recombination joined TRBV27 with TRBJ2-7, and the D gene may be TRBD1, 5 bases matching. The nucleotides read TGTGCCAGCAGGTTCGGTCCAGGGACCTACGAGCAGTACTTC. Translation gives CASRFGPGTYEQYF.